This section outlines one TCR beta chain sequence together with its context. The data belong to a study of CD8 T cells in Susac syndrome. Negative isolation was used for CD8+ and CD4+ T cells, and FACS enrichment was applied to TEMRA cells. Random hexamers were used to reverse transcribe roughly 0.45 to 1 ug of RNA. TCRdb reprocessed the immunoSEQ multiplex PCR reads via MiXCR and lists one record per CDR3 protein. The repertoire includes approximately 180,000 distinct CDR3 sequences, nearly 97% of them detected once, and approximately 0.09% sits in the top ten. This CDR3 region has 12 residues. Trimming stripped 0 bases from V and 14 bases from J, with 8 bases between. Germline V lookup: CDR1 SGHDN, CDR2 FVKESK.

This TCR was sampled from a human donor with multiple sclerosis. The specimen sequenced was CD4+ T cells from PBMCs. The chain joins TRBV14 to TRBJ1-6, with D hard to call. The CDR3 DNA reads TGTGCCAGCAGCCAAGAGGTTGGGGCCCTCCACTTT. Its protein is CASSQEVGALHF.